The source of this T cell receptor beta chain is a study of shared clonotypes between healthy human individuals. Donors, healthy HIV-negative adults, lacked recent acute infections or vaccinations. Unsorted PBMC DNA went through sequencing on ten immunoSEQ deep assay plates. Using immunoSEQ multiplex PCR, the repertoire was profiled, and TCRdb retains in-frame clones only, with some absent. The sample yields hundreds of thousands of clones, approximately 80% seen once. This TCR came from a woman in her thirties or forties in good health. Some clones in this sample may be carry-over from other donors' samples. The specimen sequenced was PBMCs.

The chain's CDR3 is CASSTTGLGQPQHF. CDR3 DNA: TGTGCCAGCTCAACCACAGGGCTTGGGCAGCCCCAGCATTTT. The chain couples TRBV6-5 to TRBJ1-5, with D perhaps TRBD1 (6 bases). This CDR3 contains 14 residues. V was clipped by 8 bases and J by 7 bases, with 18 bases between them. Per the germline V gene, CDR1 is MNHEY and CDR2 is SVGAGI.